These T cell receptor beta chains were read from a single sample in a study of cytomegalovirus exposure and HLA in healthy donors. Repertoires were generated with immunoSEQ multiplex PCR, while TCRdb's copy carries only in-frame clones and drops some. The data show just over 65,000 clones, with 75% to 85% seen just once and about 6.5% held by the top ten. Sequences were obtained from PBMCs. These receptors were obtained from a human donor in good health. CDR3s include the opening cysteine and the closing phenylalanine or tryptophan. The D gene is left open where the match is weak. Clone size is given for some rows only: seen once, a few or many times, or a class if the clone is expanded.

D gene: .; V gene: TRBV7-2; J gene: TRBJ2-7; clone size: .; CDR3 DNA: TGTGCCAGCAGCTTAGTACTGCCCGACGAGCAGTACTTC; CDR3 protein: CASSLVLPDEQYF
D gene: TRBD2; V gene: TRBV6-6; J gene: TRBJ2-1; clone size: once; CDR3 DNA: TGTGCCAGCAGTTACTCGGGGACTAACTACAATGAGCAGTTCTTC; CDR3 protein: CASSYSGTNYNEQFF
D gene: TRBD1; V gene: TRBV7-6; J gene: TRBJ2-1; clone size: .; CDR3 DNA: TGTGCCAGCAGCGGGACAGGCTGGCCAAATGAGCAGTTCTTC; CDR3 protein: CASSGTGWPNEQFF
D gene: .; V gene: TRBV12-5; J gene: TRBJ1-5; clone size: once; CDR3 DNA: TGTGCTAGTGCCCCGCGGGCGGGATACAATCAGCCCCAGCATTTT; CDR3 protein: CASAPRAGYNQPQHF
D gene: TRBD1; V gene: TRBV7-2; J gene: TRBJ2-3; clone size: .; CDR3 DNA: TGTGCCAGCAGCTTAGGGACAGGGGGCGATACGCAGTATTTT; CDR3 protein: CASSLGTGGDTQYF
D gene: TRBD1; V gene: TRBV7-3; J gene: TRBJ1-6; clone size: .; CDR3 DNA: TGTGCCAGCAGCTGGACAGGGCAGGGCAATTCACCCCTCCACTTT; CDR3 protein: CASSWTGQGNSPLHF
D gene: TRBD2; V gene: TRBV11-2; J gene: TRBJ2-1; clone size: .; CDR3 DNA: TGTGCCAGCAGCTTAGGACCTAGCGGGGGCAATGAGCAGTTCTTC; CDR3 protein: CASSLGPSGGNEQFF
D gene: TRBD1; V gene: TRBV9; J gene: TRBJ1-3; clone size: .; CDR3 DNA: TGTGCCAGCAGCCCATCGACGGACAGGAACTCTGGAAACACCATATATTTT; CDR3 protein: CASSPSTDRNSGNTIYF
D gene: TRBD1; V gene: TRBV6-1; J gene: TRBJ1-1; clone size: .; CDR3 DNA: TGTGCCAGCAACAGGGGGGGGATGAACACTGAAGCTTTCTTT; CDR3 protein: CASNRGGMNTEAFF
D gene: TRBD1; V gene: TRBV18; J gene: TRBJ2-7; clone size: .; CDR3 DNA: TGTGCCAGCTCACCACTACAGGGGGGATCCTCCTACGAGCAGTACTTC; CDR3 protein: CASSPLQGGSSYEQYF
D gene: TRBD1; V gene: TRBV28; J gene: TRBJ1-1; clone size: once; CDR3 DNA: TGTGCCAGCAGTTGGGACAGGGAATTATTGAACACTGAAGCTTTCTTT; CDR3 protein: CASSWDRELLNTEAFF
D gene: TRBD2; V gene: TRBV7-3; J gene: TRBJ2-3; clone size: .; CDR3 DNA: TGTGCCAGCAGCGTAACAGTAGCGGGTACGCAGTATTTT; CDR3 protein: CASSVTVAGTQYF
D gene: TRBD1; V gene: TRBV27; J gene: TRBJ1-6; clone size: .; CDR3 DNA: TGTGCCAGCAGTGGTGACAGGGGTTGGAGCTCCTATAATTCACCCCTCCACTTT; CDR3 protein: CASSGDRGWSSYNSPLHF
D gene: TRBD2; V gene: TRBV9; J gene: TRBJ2-2; clone size: few; CDR3 DNA: TGTGCCAGCAGCGTAGGGGGGCTAGCGGGGGGGCGTCCCGGGGAGCTGTTTTTT; CDR3 protein: CASSVGGLAGGRPGELFF
D gene: TRBD1; V gene: TRBV25-1; J gene: TRBJ1-2; clone size: .; CDR3 DNA: TGTGCCAGCAGCGAACGGGACAGGGGAATCTATGGCTACACCTTC; CDR3 protein: CASSERDRGIYGYTF
D gene: .; V gene: TRBV5-4; J gene: TRBJ1-4; clone size: .; CDR3 DNA: TGTGCCAGCAGCTTGAAGGGGGCTAATGAAAAACTGTTTTTT; CDR3 protein: CASSLKGANEKLFF
D gene: TRBD2; V gene: TRBV27; J gene: TRBJ2-3; clone size: .; CDR3 DNA: TGTGCCATTGCCGAGCGGGGGGTCGGCACAGATACGCAGTATTTT; CDR3 protein: CAIAERGVGTDTQYF
D gene: TRBD2; V gene: TRBV7-9; J gene: TRBJ2-3; clone size: .; CDR3 DNA: TGTGCCAGCAGCCGGGGACTAGCGGGGTGGACAGATACGCAGTATTTT; CDR3 protein: CASSRGLAGWTDTQYF
D gene: .; V gene: TRBV30; J gene: TRBJ1-5; clone size: .; CDR3 DNA: TGTGCCTGGAGTGCAGCGGTTCAGCCCCAGCATTTT; CDR3 protein: CAWSAAVQPQHF
D gene: .; V gene: TRBV6-5; J gene: TRBJ1-1; clone size: .; CDR3 DNA: TGTGCCAGCAGTGCGGGACGGAGCCTTGAAGCTTTCTTT; CDR3 protein: CASSAGRSLEAFF
D gene: TRBD2; V gene: TRBV6-5; J gene: TRBJ2-7; clone size: .; CDR3 DNA: TGTGCCAGCATACGGGGGGGCGAGCAGTACTTC; CDR3 protein: CASIRGGEQYF
D gene: TRBD1; V gene: TRBV7-9; J gene: TRBJ1-1; clone size: .; CDR3 DNA: TGTGCCGGGACAGGGGGAGCGAGGACTGAAGCTTTCTTT; CDR3 protein: CAGTGGARTEAFF
D gene: TRBD1; V gene: TRBV7-2; J gene: TRBJ2-7; clone size: .; CDR3 DNA: TGTGCCAGCAGTTACGGGACAGGGGCCTACGAGCAGTACTTC; CDR3 protein: CASSYGTGAYEQYF
D gene: TRBD1; V gene: TRBV7-8; J gene: TRBJ1-2; clone size: .; CDR3 DNA: TGTGCCAGCAGCACCGCGACAGGGACATATGGCTACACCTTC; CDR3 protein: CASSTATGTYGYTF
D gene: TRBD1; V gene: TRBV15; J gene: TRBJ2-7; clone size: .; CDR3 DNA: TGTGCCACCAGCAGAGAGCGCCTTGACAGGGGGCAGTACTTC; CDR3 protein: CATSRERLDRGQYF
D gene: TRBD1; V gene: TRBV5-1; J gene: TRBJ2-7; clone size: .; CDR3 DNA: TGCGCCAGCAGCTTCGGACAGGGGGTCGAGCAGTACTTC; CDR3 protein: CASSFGQGVEQYF
D gene: TRBD1; V gene: TRBV15; J gene: TRBJ2-7; clone size: .; CDR3 DNA: TGTGCCACCGCACAGGGGCCCTACGAGCAGTACTTC; CDR3 protein: CATAQGPYEQYF
D gene: .; V gene: TRBV6-6; J gene: TRBJ1-1; clone size: once; CDR3 DNA: TGTGCCAGCGGGAGGGGGAGGACTGAAGCTTTCTTT; CDR3 protein: CASGRGRTEAFF
D gene: TRBD2; V gene: TRBV2; J gene: TRBJ2-5; clone size: once; CDR3 DNA: TGTGCCAGCAGTGCACCAACTAGCGTACAAGAGACCCAGTACTTC; CDR3 protein: CASSAPTSVQETQYF
D gene: .; V gene: TRBV18; J gene: TRBJ1-5; clone size: .; CDR3 DNA: TGTGCCAGCTCAAAAGGAGGGGAAGGGAGCAATCAGCCCCAGCATTTT; CDR3 protein: CASSKGGEGSNQPQHF
D gene: .; V gene: TRBV7-2; J gene: TRBJ2-7; clone size: .; CDR3 DNA: TGTGCCAGCAGCCCGACAGGCCCCTACGAGCAGTACTTC; CDR3 protein: CASSPTGPYEQYF
D gene: TRBD1; V gene: TRBV6-1; J gene: TRBJ2-7; clone size: .; CDR3 DNA: TGTGCCAGCGGCCCGACAGGGGACAGCGTCGGGCAGTACTTC; CDR3 protein: CASGPTGDSVGQYF
D gene: TRBD1; V gene: TRBV19; J gene: TRBJ2-6; clone size: .; CDR3 DNA: TGTACCAGTAGTTTTACCGGGACAGGGACGTATCCCGGGGCCAACGTCCTGACTTTC; CDR3 protein: CTSSFTGTGTYPGANVLTF
D gene: TRBD1; V gene: TRBV11-3; J gene: TRBJ2-1; clone size: few; CDR3 DNA: TGTGCCAGCAGCTTAGACGGGACAGACTACAATGAGCAGTTCTTC; CDR3 protein: CASSLDGTDYNEQFF
D gene: .; V gene: TRBV11-3; J gene: TRBJ2-5; clone size: few; CDR3 DNA: TGTGCCAGCAGCGAGGAGTCCGGATCCGGGCGGGCCCAGTACTTC; CDR3 protein: CASSEESGSGRAQYF
D gene: .; V gene: TRBV6-1; J gene: TRBJ1-5; clone size: .; CDR3 DNA: TGTGCCGCGCACCGGGACACTAGCAATCAGCCCCAGCATTTT; CDR3 protein: CAAHRDTSNQPQHF
D gene: .; V gene: TRBV5-1; J gene: TRBJ2-7; clone size: few; CDR3 DNA: TGCGCCAGCAGCCGTCCCGGCAGGGGATCTTCCTACGAGCAGTACTTC; CDR3 protein: CASSRPGRGSSYEQYF
D gene: .; V gene: TRBV5-1; J gene: TRBJ2-2; clone size: .; CDR3 DNA: TGCGCCAGCAGCCCACTCCAGGGAAGCGGGGAGCTGTTTTTT; CDR3 protein: CASSPLQGSGELFF
D gene: TRBD1; V gene: TRBV19; J gene: TRBJ2-6; clone size: .; CDR3 DNA: TGTGCCAGTAGTATACAGGGGGCGCCTGGGGCCAACGTCCTGACTTTC; CDR3 protein: CASSIQGAPGANVLTF
D gene: TRBD1; V gene: TRBV5-4; J gene: TRBJ1-5; clone size: .; CDR3 DNA: TGTGCCAGCAGCTTGGGACAGGGTAGGGATCAGCCCCAGCATTTT; CDR3 protein: CASSLGQGRDQPQHF
D gene: .; V gene: TRBV6-1; J gene: TRBJ1-1; clone size: .; CDR3 DNA: TGTGCCAGCCTCTCGCCGGGGAAGAACACTGAAGCTTTCTTT; CDR3 protein: CASLSPGKNTEAFF
D gene: .; V gene: TRBV15; J gene: TRBJ1-6; clone size: .; CDR3 DNA: TGTGCCACCAGCAGAGTGAGGGGGAATTCACCCCTCCACTTT; CDR3 protein: CATSRVRGNSPLHF
D gene: TRBD1; V gene: TRBV6-6; J gene: TRBJ1-4; clone size: .; CDR3 DNA: TGTGCCAGCAGTTTGACAGGGGGCGCCGAAAAACTGTTTTTT; CDR3 protein: CASSLTGGAEKLFF
D gene: TRBD2; V gene: TRBV5-6; J gene: TRBJ2-1; clone size: .; CDR3 DNA: TGTGCCAGCAGCTGGTGGACTAGCGGGGCTTGGGATGAGCAGTTCTTC; CDR3 protein: CASSWWTSGAWDEQFF
D gene: .; V gene: TRBV7-3; J gene: TRBJ2-5; clone size: .; CDR3 DNA: TGTGCCAGCAGCCCCTCGGGGGTGATTGAGACCCAGTACTTC; CDR3 protein: CASSPSGVIETQYF
D gene: .; V gene: TRBV19; J gene: TRBJ2-7; clone size: few; CDR3 DNA: TGTGCCAGTAGTATAGGGAGGGATAGCCATGGAGGCGAGCAGTACTTC; CDR3 protein: CASSIGRDSHGGEQYF
D gene: TRBD1; V gene: TRBV27; J gene: TRBJ2-1; clone size: .; CDR3 DNA: TGTGCCAGCACCCACCAGGGGGCGCCCGATGAGCAGTTCTTC; CDR3 protein: CASTHQGAPDEQFF
D gene: TRBD1; V gene: TRBV29-1; J gene: TRBJ1-4; clone size: .; CDR3 DNA: TGCAGCGTGAATTCCGGGACAGGGGAAAAACTGTTTTTT; CDR3 protein: CSVNSGTGEKLFF
D gene: .; V gene: TRBV28; J gene: TRBJ2-3; clone size: .; CDR3 DNA: TGTGCCAGCAGGTTATACGCGGGCAACACAGATACGCAGTATTTT; CDR3 protein: CASRLYAGNTDTQYF
D gene: TRBD2; V gene: TRBV29-1; J gene: TRBJ2-7; clone size: .; CDR3 DNA: TGCAGCGTTGAAACTAGCGGGGGGGGTGAGCAGTACTTC; CDR3 protein: CSVETSGGGEQYF
D gene: TRBD2; V gene: TRBV6-5; J gene: TRBJ2-1; clone size: .; CDR3 DNA: TGTGCCAGCAAGAGGACTAGCGGGCGATACAATGAGCAGTTCTTC; CDR3 protein: CASKRTSGRYNEQFF
D gene: .; V gene: TRBV7-9; J gene: TRBJ1-5; clone size: few; CDR3 DNA: TGTGCCAGCAGCCCCACAGGGAATCATCAGCCCCAGCATTTT; CDR3 protein: CASSPTGNHQPQHF
D gene: .; V gene: TRBV30; J gene: TRBJ2-1; clone size: .; CDR3 DNA: TGTGCCTGGATGGGGCTTTGGAATGAGCAGTTCTTC; CDR3 protein: CAWMGLWNEQFF
D gene: .; V gene: TRBV7-9; J gene: TRBJ1-4; clone size: .; CDR3 DNA: TGTGCCAGCAGCTTAGCAGGGTCGGGGGAAAAACTGTTTTTT; CDR3 protein: CASSLAGSGEKLFF
D gene: TRBD1; V gene: TRBV11-2; J gene: TRBJ2-7; clone size: .; CDR3 DNA: TGTGCCAGCAGCTCCCGAACCCGGGACAGGGGGCCCGAGCAGTACTTC; CDR3 protein: CASSSRTRDRGPEQYF
D gene: .; V gene: TRBV4-1; J gene: TRBJ2-3; clone size: .; CDR3 DNA: TGCGCCAGCAGCAAGGAGATTAGCACAGATACGCAGTATTTT; CDR3 protein: CASSKEISTDTQYF